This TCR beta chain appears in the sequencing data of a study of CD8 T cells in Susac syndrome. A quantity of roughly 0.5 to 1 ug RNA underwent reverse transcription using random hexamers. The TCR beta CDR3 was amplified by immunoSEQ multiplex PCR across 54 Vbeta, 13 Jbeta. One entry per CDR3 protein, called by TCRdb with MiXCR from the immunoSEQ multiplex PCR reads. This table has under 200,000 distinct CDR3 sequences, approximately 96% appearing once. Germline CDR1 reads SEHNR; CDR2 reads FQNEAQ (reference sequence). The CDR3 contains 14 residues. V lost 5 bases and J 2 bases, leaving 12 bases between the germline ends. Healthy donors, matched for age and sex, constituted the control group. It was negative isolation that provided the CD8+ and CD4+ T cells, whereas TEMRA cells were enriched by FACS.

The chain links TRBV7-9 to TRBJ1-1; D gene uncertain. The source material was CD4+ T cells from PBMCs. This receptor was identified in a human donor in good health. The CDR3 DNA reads TGTGCCAGCAGCCTAAGGACGGTTAACACTGAAGCTTTCTTT. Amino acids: CASSLRTVNTEAFF.